These 18 T cell receptor beta chains were all obtained from the same sample, sequenced in a study of OX40 agonist ivuxolimab in advanced cancers. Measured with immunoSEQ multiplex PCR; TCRdb has only the in-frame clones, and not every one. This table holds approximately 25,000 clones, around 77% found once. The sample consisted of CD4+ or CD8+ T cells sorted from blood, taken in a trial of the OX40 agonist ivuxolimab. These receptors were taken from an adult with an advanced solid tumor such as melanoma, head and neck, liver or kidney cancer.

V and J are TRBV19 and TRBJ1-5; D might be TRBD1 (5 bases). The germline V gene encodes CDR1 LNHDA and CDR2 SQIVND (reference sequence). The CDR3 spans 15 residues. The V and J ends lost 6 bases and 0 bases respectively, with 12 bases between them. The chain's CDR3 is CASSKGRNSNQPQHF. CDR3 DNA: TGTGCCAGTAGCAAGGGACGGAATAGCAATCAGCCCCAGCATTTT.

The rearrangement joins TRBV4-2 to TRBJ1-3, with D perhaps TRBD1 (5 bases). Germline CDR1 and CDR2: LGHNA and YNFKEQ. The CDR3 is 15 residues long. V was cut by 4 bases and J by 4 bases, with 14 bases left in between. As DNA, the CDR3 is TGTGCCAGCAGCCCCGCCAGGGCAGGAGGAAACACCATATATTTT. Its translation is CASSPARAGGNTIYF.

The chain employs TRBV18 and TRBJ1-2; D is perhaps TRBD1 (6 bases). Germline lookup yields CDR1 KGHSH and CDR2 LQKENI. This CDR3 contains 16 residues. Trimming shortened V by 3 bases and J by 2 bases, and 16 bases separated the two germline ends. The CDR3 nucleotides read TGTGCCAGCTCACCCCCTAATGGGGGCAGGAACTATGGCTACACCTTC. It yields the protein CASSPPNGGRNYGYTF.

V is TRBV18 and J is TRBJ2-3, with 10 bases that match TRBD2. The V gene end was trimmed by 3 bases and the J gene end by 5 bases; junction bases not matched to a gene: 8. The germline V gene has CDR1 KGHSH and CDR2 LQKENI. The CDR3 length is 16 residues. CDR3 bases: TGTGCCAGCTCACCCCCTAGCGGGGGAATATTAGATACGCAGTATTTT. Protein product: CASSPPSGGILDTQYF.

The chain employs TRBV6-1 and TRBJ2-1, with TRBD1 identical over 8 bases. V was clipped by 2 bases and J by 14 bases; unmatched bases: 5. Germline V gives CDR1 MNHNS, CDR2 SASEGT. CDR3 size: 12 residues. CDR3 loop: CASSEFPTGEFF. The DNA of the CDR3 is TGTGCCAGCAGTGAATTCCCGACAGGGGAGTTCTTC.

The chain carries TRBV2 and TRBJ1-2; D gene ambiguous. V lost 2 bases to trimming and J lost 8 bases, with 9 bases between them. The germline V gene encodes CDR1 SNHLY and CDR2 FYNNEI. The CDR3 spans 12 residues. Here the CDR3 reads CASSELSYGYTF. CDR3 coding DNA: TGTGCCAGCAGTGAACTTTCCTACGGCTACACCTTC.

This chain connects TRBV10-3 to TRBJ2-1; D is possibly TRBD1 or TRBD2 (5 bases each). The CDR3 spans 13 residues. In germline, CDR1 is ENHRY, CDR2 SYGVKD. V lost 6 bases and J lost 13, with 19 bases in between. The CDR3 nucleotides are TGTGCCATCAGGATTGTGGCTCCCGGGACCCAGTTCTTC. This gives the protein CAIRIVAPGTQFF.

Judged by abundance, this clone is medium-sized. The chain recombines TRBV19 with TRBJ1-1; D call uncertain. This CDR3 is built from 13 residues. Germline CDR1 LNHDA, CDR2 SQIVND (reference sequence). V lost 4 bases and J 4 bases, leaving 10 bases between the germline ends. The CDR3 loop reads CASSTSWSTEAFF. The CDR3 bases are TGTGCCAGTAGTACCTCCTGGAGCACTGAAGCTTTCTTT.

This chain joins TRBV6-6 and TRBJ2-1, with TRBD2 matching over 12 bases. There are 16 residues in the CDR3. The J segment lost 8 bases and the V segment lost 2 bases, leaving 7 bases of the junction unmatched. CDR1 and CDR2 from the germline V gene are MNHNY and SVGAGI (reference sequence). CDR3 coding DNA: TGTGCCAGCAGTTACCCCGGACTAGCGGGAATGGATGAGCAGTTCTTC. Its translation: CASSYPGLAGMDEQFF.

The chain employs TRBV9 and TRBJ1-2, with 7 bases identical to TRBD1. V lost 2 bases to trimming and J lost 9 bases; unmatched junction nucleotides: 13. Germline V CDR1 and CDR2: SGDLS, YYNGEE. The CDR3 is 15 residues long. The CDR3: CASSVGQAGSGSYTF. CDR3 in DNA: TGTGCCAGCAGCGTCGGACAGGCCGGGTCAGGGAGCTACACCTTC.

The rearrangement joins TRBV12-5 to TRBJ2-7, with D hard to call. V lost 2 bases and J 4 bases, leaving 9 bases between the germline ends. Germline lookup yields CDR1 LGHNT and CDR2 FRNRAP. The CDR3 has 13 amino acids. CDR3 protein: CASGLLLAYEQYF. Here the CDR3 DNA reads TGTGCTAGTGGTTTGCTGCTTGCGTACGAGCAGTACTTC. Together with reference TRBV12-5 and TRBJ2-7, the CDR3 gives the full variable domain: DARVTQTPRHKVTEMGQEVTMRCQPILGHNTVFWYRQTMMQGLELLAYFRNRAPLDDSGMPKDRFSAEMPDATLATLKIQPSEPRDSAVYFCASGLLLAYEQYFGPGTRLTVT.

The genes are TRBV28 and TRBJ2-7, with D hard to call. Trimming shortened V by 8 bases and J by 2 bases, and 13 bases separated the two germline ends. The CDR3 spans 13 residues. Germline CDR1 and CDR2: MDHEN and SYDVKM. CDR3 sequence (DNA): TGTGCCAGCCACAGTTTTTCTACCTACGAGCAGTACTTC. Its translation is CASHSFSTYEQYF.

This clone is termed medium-sized. This rearrangement joins TRBV18 to TRBJ2-7; 7 bases are a match to TRBD1. Germline V gene data show CDR1 as KGHSH and CDR2 as LQKENI. V shed 4 bases, J shed 3 bases, and the junction held 9 bases outside the gene matches. This CDR3 is built from 15 residues. The CDR3 region has the DNA TGTGCCAGCTCACAACAACAGGGGAGTAGCTACGAGCAGTACTTC. Its protein product is CASSQQQGSSYEQYF.

The V and J genes are TRBV5-5 and TRBJ1-2, with D maybe TRBD1 (6 bases). This CDR3 region has 13 residues. Trimming shortened V by 2 bases and J by 13 bases, and 18 bases separated the two germline ends. CDR1 SGHKS and CDR2 YYEKEE come from the germline V gene (reference sequence). This chain's CDR3 is CASSFQGGGFVTF. Here the CDR3 DNA reads TGTGCCAGCAGCTTCCAGGGTGGGGGCTTTGTCACCTTC.

The chain is built from TRBV5-1 and TRBJ1-1; D is uncertain. The V gene's germline CDR1 is SGHRS and CDR2 YFSETQ. With 0 bases removed from V and 1 base from J, the gap between germline ends came to 7 bases. The CDR3 has 14 amino acids. The CDR3 DNA sequence: TGCGCCAGCAGCTTGGACTGGGAGAACACTGAAGCTTTCTTT. It specifies CASSLDWENTEAFF.

The chain employs TRBV5-1 and TRBJ1-1; D is ambiguous. Germline CDR1 is SGHRS and CDR2 is YFSETQ. The CDR3 is 14 amino acids. V lost 5 bases and J 1 base, leaving 12 bases between the germline ends. The CDR3 DNA reads as TGCGCCAGCAGAAAGATAGTATCGAACACTGAAGCTTTCTTT. Translating it yields CASRKIVSNTEAFF.

This chain uses TRBV2 with TRBJ2-1; TRBD1 matches at 7 bases. Germline trimming cut 10 bases from V and 3 bases from J; bases unmatched to any gene: 9. The germline CDR1 and CDR2 sequences are SNHLY and FYNNEI. CDR3 length: 14 amino acids. The CDR3 DNA sequence: TGTGCCATCACGCAAAGACAGGGCTACAATGAGCAGTTCTTC. This codes for CAITQRQGYNEQFF.

The chain has TRBV5-8 and TRBJ1-5; D uncertain. The V and J ends lost 9 bases and 7 bases respectively, with 17 bases between them. The length of the CDR3 is 13 residues. CDR1 is SGHTS, CDR2 YDEGEE, per germline. CDR3 DNA: TGTGCCACCATGGTGGGGAGGGAACAGCCCCAGCATTTT. Translating it yields CATMVGREQPQHF.